This TCR beta chain was obtained from a study of spatial heterogeneity in lung cancer. Study at large: Consistent detection of more beta-chain than alpha-chain sequences was observed.

The CDR3 is 13 residues long. Trimming cost V 1 base and J 1 base, with 5 bases left between them. Germline CDR1 is SGHVS and CDR2 is FQNEAQ. General study points: Mutation tallies in tumors tracked expanded intratumoral alpha and beta TCR counts.

TCRdb redid the calling of the 5' RACE reads with MiXCR, one entry per CDR3 protein. The table lists 9,500 to 10,000 distinct CDR3 sequences, 6.3% of them singletons, with about 7.1% in the top ten. Time point meaning: sample taken at primary tumor resection. Samples were donated by 72 untreated early-stage non-small cell lung cancer patients. This clonotype was seen ten or more times. Its antigen is still unknown. The rearrangement uses TRBV7-8 and TRBJ2-7, with D hard to call. The receptor comes from a female donor with early-stage non-small cell lung cancer. The specimen was lung tumor tissue, collected at surgery. CDR3 nucleotides: TGTGCCAGCAGCTTAGGGAATTCCTACGAGCAGTACGTC. Translated, it gives CASSLGNSYEQYV.